The next 25 T cell receptor beta chains were all read from a single sample in a study of post-analysis software for immune sequencing data. Presence of unique molecular identifiers characterized the TCR beta cDNA libraries. TCRdb reprocessed the PCR reads with MiXCR, giving one entry per CDR3 protein. The sample has hundreds of thousands of distinct CDR3 sequences, roughly three fifths seen once. General study points: Patients showed TRBV5-6, TRBV5-1 and TRBV20-1 among roughly five TRBV segments more frequent than in controls.

Their antigen targets remain unknown. The material sequenced was blood. These receptors all stem from a girl aged 2-10 years with multiple sclerosis.

This clonotype was detected a few times. The J gene is TRBJ1-2, the V gene TRBV11-2; 8 bases align to TRBD1. The CDR3 is made up of 15 amino acids. The J segment lost 8 bases and the V segment lost 1 base, leaving 9 bases of the junction unmatched. Germline V lookup: CDR1 SGHAT, CDR2 FQNNGV. The CDR3 loop is CASSLASTGAGGYTF. The CDR3, as DNA: TGTGCCAGCAGCTTAGCTTCGACAGGGGCCGGGGGCTACACCTTC.

This rearrangement joins TRBV7-2 to TRBJ2-7, with TRBD1 matching 8 bases. The CDR3 has 15 amino acids. Germline CDR1 and CDR2: SGHTA and FQGNSA. Losses at the gene ends were 6 bases for V and 2 bases for J; bases not matched to a gene: 9. CDR3 protein: CASSSLPGQAYEQYF. In DNA, the CDR3 is TGTGCCAGCAGTTCATTACCGGGACAGGCCTACGAGCAGTACTTC.

This chain links TRBV20-1 with TRBJ1-5; D call uncertain. The CDR3 runs 14 residues. Germline V gene sequence: CDR1 DFQATT, CDR2 SNEGSKA (reference sequence). V was clipped by 3 bases and J by 5 bases, with 14 bases between them. The CDR3 DNA follows: TGCAGTGCTAGTCAAGAGCGGAGCGATCAGCCCCAGCATTTT. This sequence encodes CSASQERSDQPQHF.

The CDR3 nucleotides are TGCAGTGCTAGGCTCAAGCTGGGACTAGCGGGAGGGTTCGAGCAGTACTTC. It codes for CSARLKLGLAGGFEQYF. The chain combines TRBV20-1 with TRBJ2-7; 16 positions agree with TRBD2. The germline V gene encodes CDR1 DFQATT and CDR2 SNEGSKA (reference sequence). CDR3 size: 17 residues. Trimming removed 3 bases from V and 6 bases from J; junction bases left unmatched: 11.

This chain connects TRBV4-1 to TRBJ1-2; D is ambiguous. The V and J ends lost 4 bases and 2 bases respectively, with 11 bases between them. This CDR3 has 14 amino acids. Germline CDR1 and CDR2: MGHRA and YSYEKL. The DNA for the CDR3 is TGCGCCAGCAGCCCCTTCGGCAGCAACTATGGCTACACCTTC. Translated, it gives CASSPFGSNYGYTF.

The rearrangement uses TRBV20-1 and TRBJ2-7; no firm D call. Germline V gene lookup returns CDR1 DFQATT and CDR2 SNEGSKA (reference sequence). The CDR3 length is 12 residues. Trimming removed 6 bases from V and 6 bases from J, with 15 bases in between. The CDR3 reads CSATDWVGEQYF. The CDR3 DNA follows: TGCAGTGCCACAGACTGGGTAGGCGAGCAGTACTTC.

The gene calls are TRBV29-1 and TRBJ2-6; TRBD2 matches at 8 bases. The CDR3 runs 16 residues. V lost 0 bases to trimming and J lost 3 bases; unmatched junction nucleotides: 4. Germline CDR1 reads SQVTM; CDR2 reads ANQGSEA. CDR3 DNA sequence: TGCAGCGTTGAAGATCGGGGGGGCGGTGGGGCCAACGTCCTGACTTTC. Encoded protein: CSVEDRGGGGANVLTF.

This clonotype was counted between two and nine times. The chain joins TRBV9 to TRBJ2-3, with 7 bases aligning to TRBD2. The CDR3 loop spans 14 amino acids. The V segment lost 7 bases and the J segment 2 bases; nucleotides outside the gene matches: 7. CDR1 and CDR2 from the germline V gene are SGDLS and YYNGEE. The CDR3 DNA reads TGTGCCAGCGGCCCTAGCGGTCCCACAGATACGCAGTATTTT. Its protein product is CASGPSGPTDTQYF.

V is TRBV20-1 and J is TRBJ2-2, with TRBD2 as a possible D gene (6 bases). Germline CDR1 and CDR2: DFQATT and SNEGSKA (reference sequence). CDR3 size: 16 residues. With 6 bases removed from V and 7 bases from J, the gap between germline ends came to 24 bases. CDR3 residues: CSAQKPGLRTGGELFF. The CDR3 region has the DNA TGCAGTGCCCAAAAGCCGGGACTTCGGACGGGCGGGGAGCTGTTTTTT.

This clonotype was seen once. V is TRBV10-3 and J is TRBJ2-3, with TRBD1 matching 9 bases. Per germline, CDR1 ENHRY and CDR2 SYGVKD. There are 15 residues in the CDR3. After removal of 5 bases from V and 5 bases from J, the junction contained 8 bases not matched to a gene. CDR3 sequence (DNA): TGTGCCATCAGTATGATGGGACAGGGAGTAGATACGCAGTATTTT. This translates into CAISMMGQGVDTQYF.

The rearrangement joins TRBV10-3 to TRBJ1-5; D is undetermined. Germline CDR1 ENHRY, CDR2 SYGVKD. V dropped 4 bases and J dropped 4 bases, with 14 bases sitting between them. This CDR3 comprises 15 residues. The CDR3 bases are TGTGCCATCAGTGCGGGCCTTACGGGGAATCAGCCCCAGCATTTT. Protein product: CAISAGLTGNQPQHF.

Only a few counts were recorded for this clonotype. In DNA, the CDR3 is TGTGCCAGCAGTTTGAGGGCAGGGGGCAACGAGCAGTACTTC. Translation gives CASSLRAGGNEQYF. V is TRBV28 and J is TRBJ2-4; 8 bases fit TRBD1. The end of the DNA is better explained by TRBJ2-7, so the J call may be wrong. CDR3 length: 14 amino acids. CDR1 MDHEN and CDR2 SYDVKM come from the germline V gene.

This clonotype was seen many times. The chain uses TRBV20-1 and TRBJ2-1, with TRBD2 matching 10 bases. J gave up 3 bases and V 6 bases, and 8 bases lay outside the gene matches. The length of the CDR3 is 15 residues. The V gene's germline CDR1 is DFQATT and CDR2 SNEGSKA (reference sequence). The DNA of the CDR3 is TGCAGTGCCCCCCGGAGCGGGAGGGACTACAATGAGCAGTTCTTC. It translates to CSAPRSGRDYNEQFF.

The sample holds many counts of this clonotype. V and J are TRBV20-1 and TRBJ2-5, with D perhaps matching TRBD1 or TRBD2 (5 bases each). The length of the CDR3 is 11 residues. Per the germline V gene, CDR1 is DFQATT and CDR2 is SNEGSKA (reference sequence). Trimming cost V 3 bases and J 4 bases, with 6 bases left between them. In nucleotides, the CDR3 is TGCAGTGCTAGGGGGGTAGAGACCCAGTACTTC. Amino acids: CSARGVETQYF.

This clonotype appeared a few times. As DNA, the CDR3 is TGTGCCAGCTACCCTGGTGGGGGCCAAGAGACCCAGTACTTC. This gives the protein CASYPGGGQETQYF. This sequence joins TRBV7-2 and TRBJ2-5; D possibly matches TRBD1 or TRBD2 (5 bases each). With 8 bases removed from V and 1 base from J, the gap between germline ends came to 14 bases. This CDR3 is 14 amino acids long. Germline loops: CDR1 SGHTA, CDR2 FQGNSA. The full variable domain, in which reference TRBV7-2 and TRBJ2-5 provide the parts outside the CDR3, is GAGVSQSPSNKVTEKGKDVELRCDPISGHTALYWYRQSLGQGLEFLIYFQGNSAPDKSGLPSDRFSAERTGGSVSTLTIQRTQQEDSAVYLCASYPGGGQETQYFGPGTRLLVL.

The chain has TRBV9 and TRBJ2-1; no reliable D call. The CDR3 covers 14 residues. Germline-derived CDR1 and CDR2 are SGDLS and YYNGEE. V lost 0 bases, J lost 6 bases, and 10 bases lay in between. The CDR3 is CASSVEGSPNEQFF. In nucleotides, the CDR3 is TGTGCCAGCAGCGTAGAAGGGTCGCCCAATGAGCAGTTCTTC.

This clonotype was recorded once. The chain joins TRBV7-2 to TRBJ2-3; 8 bases map to TRBD2. The V and J ends lost 4 bases and 3 bases, in that order; junction bases with no gene match: 9. Germline CDR1 and CDR2: SGHTA and FQGNSA. The CDR3 covers 16 residues. CDR3 residues: CASSYGAGAQTDTQYF. Here the CDR3 DNA reads TGTGCCAGCAGCTATGGAGCGGGGGCCCAAACAGATACGCAGTATTTT.

This chain joins TRBV20-1 and TRBJ2-3, with D unclear. Germline CDR1 reads DFQATT; CDR2 reads SNEGSKA (reference sequence). Deletions cut 6 bases from V and 2 bases from J, with 6 bases between. This CDR3 has 11 residues. In DNA form, the CDR3 reads TGCAGTGCCGACGTCACAGATACGCAGTATTTT. Amino acids: CSADVTDTQYF.

There are a few counts of this clonotype. The V gene is TRBV6-5, the J gene TRBJ2-1; D not certain. V lost 3 bases and J 9 bases, leaving 15 bases between the germline ends. The CDR3 totals 14 residues. Germline V gene lookup returns CDR1 MNHEY and CDR2 SVGAGI. The CDR3 nucleotides are TGTGCCAGCAGTTATAGCTTAGTTGGTGGTGAGCAGTTCTTC. Translated: CASSYSLVGGEQFF.

This chain joins TRBV20-1 and TRBJ2-1, with D unresolved. With 0 bases removed from V and 0 bases from J, the gap between germline ends came to 9 bases. Looked up from germline, CDR1 is DFQATT and CDR2 is SNEGSKA (reference sequence). This CDR3 comprises 15 residues. In DNA form, the CDR3 reads TGCAGTGCTAGAGAGGCTGTTAGCTCCTACAATGAGCAGTTCTTC. Translation: CSAREAVSSYNEQFF.

V and J are TRBV25-1 and TRBJ2-5; possible D gene TRBD2, 5 bases. This CDR3 region has 14 residues. V lost 3 bases to trimming and J lost 5 bases, with 13 bases between them. The germline gives CDR1 MGHDK, CDR2 SYGVNS. CDR3 bases: TGTGCCAGCAGTGACTCCTCAGGACTGGAGACCCAGTACTTC. The encoded protein is CASSDSSGLETQYF.

J is TRBJ2-1 and V is TRBV29-1; D gene unclear. V shed 4 bases and J shed 2 bases, with 15 bases lying between them. The CDR3 extends over 15 amino acids. Germline loops: CDR1 SQVTM, CDR2 ANQGSEA. CDR3 amino acids: CSVARRHLTYNEQFF. The CDR3, as DNA: TGCAGCGTTGCGAGACGTCATCTCACCTACAATGAGCAGTTCTTC.

The chain is built from TRBV12-3 or TRBV12-4 and TRBJ2-7; D not resolved. Trimming removed 1 base from V and 0 bases from J, with 7 bases in between. This CDR3 is 14 amino acids long. The CDR3 loop is CASSLELGSYEQYF. The CDR3 region has the DNA TGTGCCAGCAGTTTAGAACTCGGCTCCTACGAGCAGTACTTC.

V is TRBV12-3 or TRBV12-4 and J is TRBJ2-5; D tentatively reads TRBD1 or TRBD2 (5 bases each). The CDR3 sequence is 16 residues long. Between the trimmed V and J ends, which lost 6 bases and 5 bases, there was a span of 22 bases. CDR3 DNA: TGTGCCAGCAGACCAACAACGGGGCAGTCACCCGAGACCCAGTACTTC. It is translated as CASRPTTGQSPETQYF.

The chain couples TRBV7-9 to TRBJ1-2, with 7 bases lining up with TRBD1. The V and J ends lost 1 base and 4 bases, in that order; junction bases with no gene match: 6. Germline values: CDR1 SEHNR, CDR2 FQNEAQ (reference sequence). The CDR3 length is 15 residues. In DNA form, the CDR3 reads TGTGCCAGCAGCTTAGGAACAGGGGAGGTCTATGGCTACACCTTC. It translates to CASSLGTGEVYGYTF.